This T cell receptor (beta chain) was found in a study of T cells in Graves' hyperthyroidism and ophthalmopathy. The table lists this clonotype with many counts. Its antigen remains unknown. The CDR3 is made up of 15 amino acids. Germline trimming cut 3 bases from V and 2 bases from J; bases unmatched to any gene: 3. CDR1 is MGHDK, CDR2 SYGVNS, per germline. The source material, RNA transcripts, was used to amplify TCR beta CDR3 regions. TCR CDR3 underwent first-round RT-PCR with the HTBI primer set. A single record per CDR3 protein comes from TCRdb applying MiXCR to the multiplex PCR reads. The data show hundreds of thousands of distinct CDR3 sequences, with roughly 40% seen just once and around 9.3% held by the top ten. The diagnoses drew upon clinical symptoms, serum thyroxine and TRAb, thyroid ultrasound and orbital computed tomography. General study findings and limits: Most thyroid clonotypes with frequency above 0.001 were detected in blood.

V and J are TRBV25-1 and TRBJ1-3, with 8 bases lining up with TRBD1. The TCR originated in a man between 18 and 35 years old with Graves' hyperthyroidism. Sequenced: blood. For the CDR3, the DNA is TGTGCCAGCAGTGACCCCAGGGGGCCTGGAAACACCATATATTTT. This sequence encodes CASSDPRGPGNTIYF. Together with reference TRBV25-1 and TRBJ1-3, the CDR3 gives the full variable domain: EADIYQTPRYLVIGTGKKITLECSQTMGHDKMYWYQQDPGMELHLIHYSYGVNSTEKGDLSSESTVSRIRTEHFPLTLESARPSHTSQYLCASSDPRGPGNTIYFGEGSWLTVV.